A single sample gave rise to the 21 T cell receptor beta chains below, sequenced in a study of regulatory T cells in long-lasting Graves disease. Described time point: newly diagnosed GD, antithyroid drugs for less than 3 months. The TCR library was made from RNA extracted from PBMCs. Through Arm-PCR of CDR3 regions and iRepertoire HTBI primers, TCR beta libraries were built. One entry per CDR3 protein results from TCRdb running MiXCR on the multiplex PCR reads. The data contain about 420,000 distinct CDR3 sequences, approximately 16% of them singletons. These data also formed part of another study, on T cells in Graves' hyperthyroidism and ophthalmopathy.

Sequencing used peripheral blood mononuclear cells (PBMCs), obtained at new diagnosis, from a patient treated with antithyroid drugs. The source is a woman younger than 30 with Graves disease.

Turning to this clonotype: The CDR3 does not end in the conserved phenylalanine or tryptophan, so this is likely a read error. This rearrangement joins TRBV7-9 to TRBJ2-5, with TRBD2 matching 12 bases. V lost 3 bases to trimming and J lost 5 bases; unmatched junction nucleotides: 4. CDR1 and CDR2 (germline): SEHNR, FQNEAQ (reference sequence). The CDR3 is 15 residues long. The DNA for the CDR3 is TGTGCCAGCAGCTTGACTAGCGGGAGTGGTGAGACCCAGTACCTC. Translating it yields CASSLTSGSGETQYL.

This clonotype was seen only a few times. The chain recombines TRBV24-1 with TRBJ1-2; TRBD1 is a possible D gene (6 bases). V lost 4 bases, J lost 9 bases, and 14 bases lay in between. The CDR3 runs to 13 residues. Germline loops: CDR1 KGHDR, CDR2 SFDVKD. CDR3 region: CATSETWTDSYTF. As DNA, the CDR3 is TGTGCCACCAGTGAAACTTGGACAGACAGCTACACCTTC.

This clonotype came up many times. The rearrangement joins TRBV20-1 to TRBJ2-7; 12 nucleotides agree with TRBD2. Trimming removed 0 bases from V and 6 bases from J; junction bases left unmatched: 3. The CDR3 is made up of 14 amino acids. From germline, CDR1 is DFQATT and CDR2 SNEGSKA (reference sequence). CDR3 in amino acids: CSARDWTSGTEQYF. CDR3 in DNA: TGCAGTGCTAGAGATTGGACTAGCGGGACCGAGCAGTACTTC.

This clonotype showed up many times. The rearrangement links TRBV7-8 to TRBJ2-1, with 10 bases matching TRBD2. Per the germline V gene, CDR1 is SGHVS and CDR2 is FQNEAQ. The trim removed 3 bases at V and 5 bases at J, leaving 10 bases unmatched. The CDR3 is 17 residues long. Here the CDR3 DNA reads TGTGCCAGCAGCTTTGGTAGCGGGAGGCCAAAAGACAATGAGCAGTTCTTC. Residues: CASSFGSGRPKDNEQFF.

This clonotype was picked up many times. The rearrangement links TRBV27 to TRBJ2-3, with a possible D match to TRBD2 (5 bases). There are 14 residues in the CDR3. V lost 6 bases, J lost 10 bases, and 20 bases lay in between. Looked up from germline, CDR1 is MNHEY and CDR2 is SMNVEV (reference sequence). The CDR3 sequence: CASSLDSAGLAQYF. The CDR3 DNA is TGTGCCAGCAGCCTTGATTCGGCGGGTTTGGCGCAGTATTTT.

With regard to this clonotype: The CDR3 end shows no conserved phenylalanine or tryptophan, and so a read error is likely. The rearrangement joins TRBV6-2 or TRBV6-3 to TRBJ2-1; D unclear. V dropped 10 bases and J dropped 2 bases, with 18 bases sitting between them. This CDR3 has 15 residues. CDR1 MNHEY and CDR2 SVGEGT come from the germline V gene. CDR3 coding DNA: TGTGCCACAACTACAGCCCTAAGGCCCTACAATGAGCAGTTCCTC. Translated: CATTTALRPYNEQFL.

This clonotype came up many times. V is TRBV19 and J is TRBJ1-5, with D hard to call. V lost 3 bases and J lost 0, with 12 bases in between. Germline CDR1 and CDR2: LNHDA and SQIVND (reference sequence). CDR3 size: 16 residues. CDR3 in DNA: TGTGCCAGTAGTATCGCGGCACCGCATAGCAATCAGCCCCAGCATTTT. It encodes CASSIAAPHSNQPQHF.

This chain uses TRBV2 with TRBJ1-6; D is uncertain. V was pared by 3 bases and J by 9 bases, with 9 bases between. Looked up from germline, CDR1 is SNHLY and CDR2 is FYNNEI. The CDR3 length is 13 residues. In nucleotides, the CDR3 is TGTGCCAGCAGTGATGCACGGATTTCACCCCTCCACTTT. Its protein is CASSDARISPLHF.

In this sample, this clonotype turned up a few times. This sequence joins TRBV28 and TRBJ2-5, with TRBD2 matching 14 bases. V was pared by 2 bases and J by 4 bases, with 3 bases of the junction left unmatched. In germline, CDR1 is MDHEN, CDR2 SYDVKM. The CDR3 sequence is 16 residues long. The CDR3 sequence is CASSLDGLAGGETQYF. In DNA form, the CDR3 reads TGTGCCAGCAGTTTAGACGGACTAGCGGGAGGAGAGACCCAGTACTTC.

The sample holds a few counts of this clonotype. The chain combines TRBV20-1 with TRBJ2-1; either TRBD1 or TRBD2 may supply D (5 bases each). The J call may be in error: the DNA end matches TRBJ2-5 better. Looked up from germline, CDR1 is DFQATT and CDR2 is SNEGSKA (reference sequence). This CDR3 spans 15 amino acids. The CDR3 here is CSAKPSIPGRQTQYF. The CDR3, as DNA: TGCAGTGCCAAACCGTCAATACCGGGACGTCAGACCCAGTACTTC.

In this sample, this clonotype turned up many times. This chain connects TRBV28 to TRBJ2-1; TRBD2 matches 9 bases. Germline CDR1 is MDHEN and CDR2 is SYDVKM. The V segment lost 7 bases and the J segment 14 bases; nucleotides outside the gene matches: 12. CDR3 length: 13 residues. CDR3 coding DNA: TGTGCCAGCACTTTGGCGGGAGGGCCTGTGGAGTTCTTC. Translated: CASTLAGGPVEFF. Drawing the rest from reference TRBV28 and TRBJ2-1, the complete variable domain is DVKVTQSSRYLVKRTGEKVFLECVQDMDHENMFWYRQDPGLGLRLIYFSYDVKMKEKGDIPEGYSVSREKKERFSLILESASTNQTSMYLCASTLAGGPVEFFGPGTRLTVL.

This clonotype was counted many times. The chain joins TRBV3-1 to TRBJ1-1, with 7 bases aligning to TRBD1. Trimming removed 5 bases from V and 3 bases from J; junction bases left unmatched: 12. The CDR3 has 16 amino acids. Germline lookup yields CDR1 LGHDT and CDR2 YNNKEL (reference sequence). CDR3 sequence: CASSSGSGTVYTEAFF. The DNA of the CDR3 is TGTGCCAGCAGCTCGGGTTCCGGGACAGTCTACACTGAAGCTTTCTTT.

The rearrangement links TRBV15 to TRBJ1-5; D may be TRBD1 (6 bases). This CDR3 has 15 amino acids. Trimming removed 1 base from V and 5 bases from J, with 12 bases in between. In germline, CDR1 is LNHNV, CDR2 YYDKDF (reference sequence). Here the CDR3 DNA reads TGTGCCACCAGCAGAGTATCAGGGGTAGATCAGCCCCAGCATTTT. It yields the protein CATSRVSGVDQPQHF.

This clonotype was observed a handful of times. This chain connects TRBV5-1 to TRBJ2-3; 9 nucleotides match TRBD2. CDR3 length: 15 residues. Trimming cost V 1 base and J 6 bases; bases outside gene matches: 6. CDR1 is SGHRS and CDR2 is YFSETQ in the germline V gene. The CDR3 coding sequence is TGCGCCAGCAGCTTGTTAGCGGGAGAACAGGATACGCAGTATTTT. Its protein is CASSLLAGEQDTQYF.

This clonotype was picked up many times. The V gene is TRBV2, the J gene TRBJ2-7; 16 bases fit TRBD2. This CDR3 comprises 16 residues. With 8 bases clipped from V and 4 bases from J, the junction kept 8 bases outside the gene matches. CDR1 and CDR2 (germline): SNHLY, FYNNEI. This CDR3 is CASRFGTSGRGYEQYF. As DNA, the CDR3 is TGTGCCAGCCGGTTTGGGACTAGCGGGAGGGGATACGAGCAGTACTTC.

Regarding this clonotype: With a much larger clone just one base away, this may be a read error. J is TRBJ2-1 and V is TRBV3-1; 9 nucleotides line up with TRBD2. V shed 2 bases and J 10 bases; nucleotides not matched to a gene: 6. CDR1 LGHDT and CDR2 YNNKEL come from the germline V gene (reference sequence). This CDR3 contains 14 residues. The CDR3 DNA sequence: TGTGCCAGCAGCCAAAGACTAGCGGCTTACGAGCAGTTCTTC. Translated: CASSQRLAAYEQFF.

The table lists this clonotype with many counts. This chain links TRBV28 with TRBJ1-5; 7 bases agree with TRBD1. CDR1 and CDR2 from the germline V gene are MDHEN and SYDVKM. CDR3 length equals 16 residues. V trimming: 2 bases; J trimming: 6 bases; junction bases outside the gene matches: 10. In DNA, the CDR3 is TGTGCCAGCAGTTTACCAGGGGGGGGGATCATTCAGCCCCAGCATTTT. It is translated as CASSLPGGGIIQPQHF.

This clonotype was seen more than once but under ten times. The genes are TRBV7-9 and TRBJ2-2; TRBD2 aligns across 9 bases. Per germline, CDR1 SEHNR and CDR2 FQNEAQ (reference sequence). The CDR3 sequence is 16 residues long. V shed 3 bases, J shed 4 bases, and the junction held 6 bases outside the gene matches. CDR3 nucleotides: TGTGCCAGCAGCTTGGCGACTAGCGGTACCACCGGGGAGCTGTTTTTT. Its protein is CASSLATSGTTGELFF. Looking up the rest from reference TRBV7-9 and TRBJ2-2 gives the full variable domain: DTGVSQNPRHKITKRGQNVTFRCDPISEHNRLYWYRQTLGQGPEFLTYFQNEAQLEKSRLLSDRFSAERPKGSFSTLEIQRTEQGDSAMYLCASSLATSGTTGELFFGEGSRLTVL.

This clonotype showed up many times. The rearrangement links TRBV14 to TRBJ2-1; 11 nucleotides agree with TRBD2. CDR3 length equals 19 residues. Germline values: CDR1 SGHDN, CDR2 FVKESK. The V segment lost 2 bases and the J segment 9 bases; nucleotides outside the gene matches: 18. The CDR3 coding sequence is TGTGCCAGCAGCCAACAATCCCAGACTAGCGGGAAAGCATTTAGTGAGCAGTTCTTC. It encodes CASSQQSQTSGKAFSEQFF.

In its sample, this clonotype was seen a few times. A clone one base away is much larger, so this may be a read error. The chain is built from TRBV3-1 and TRBJ2-7; no reliable D call. The CDR3 runs 13 residues. The germline V and J ends were trimmed by 2 bases and 6 bases, with 11 bases remaining between them. The V gene's germline CDR1 is LGHDT and CDR2 YNNKEL (reference sequence). CDR3 bases: TGTGCCAGCAGCCAACCCCCGGTATGCGAGCAGTACTTC. Translating it yields CASSQPPVCEQYF.

This clonotype was counted only a few times. The chain joins TRBV14 to TRBJ2-7; D remains ambiguous. Germline V gives CDR1 SGHDN, CDR2 FVKESK. V was trimmed by 0 bases and J by 3 bases, leaving 12 bases between them. CDR3 length equals 15 residues. CDR3 region: CASSQDRVGIYEQYF. The CDR3 nucleotides read TGTGCCAGCAGCCAAGATCGTGTCGGAATCTACGAGCAGTACTTC.